This TCR beta chain comes out of a study of cytomegalovirus exposure and HLA in healthy donors. The PCR ran on 60 Vbeta and 13 Jbeta primers. Only in-frame clones appear in the TCRdb table, and some are missing; sequencing was by immunoSEQ multiplex PCR. The sample has about 110,000 clones; 60% to 80% are singletons. This clone was observed a handful of times. The TCR originated in a female donor in good health and CMV-seronegative. The sequencing sample was made of PBMCs.

CDR3 region: CASTPGGRGVDTQYF. The CDR3 nucleotides read TGTGCCAGCACCCCTGGGGGGAGGGGAGTAGATACGCAGTATTTT. The genes are TRBV9 and TRBJ2-3; 7 bases line up with TRBD2. The germline V gene has CDR1 SGDLS and CDR2 YYNGEE. With 6 bases clipped from V and 5 bases from J, the junction kept 12 bases outside the gene matches. The length of the CDR3 is 15 residues. The entire variable domain, with the rest obtained from reference TRBV9 and TRBJ2-3, is as follows: DSGVTQTPKHLITATGQRVTLRCSPRSGDLSVYWYQQSLDQGLQFLIQYYNGEERAKGNILERFSAQQFPDLHSELNLSSLELGDSALYFCASTPGGRGVDTQYFGPGTRLTVL.